This T cell receptor beta chain was identified in a study of blood T cell repertoires in COVID-19. Study background: Acute and convalescent COVID-19 specimens originated in the United States, Italy and Spain. PBMCs, B-cell-depleted T cells, or T cells were the source of the cDNA or gDNA that made up the material.

Germline V CDR1 and CDR2: LNHDA, SQIVND (reference sequence). The CDR3 runs to 14 residues. The V and J ends lost 3 bases and 6 bases, in that order; junction bases with no gene match: 0. Seattle patient enrollment occurred during active infection, with longitudinal follow-up thereafter. Per the study methods: Reference gene primer amplification gave estimated nucleated cell counts. Libraries were prepared by immunoSEQ multiplex PCR; TCRdb keeps only in-frame clonotypes and omits some of them. The DNA was the basis for D and trimming; V, J and clone size are from that table. The sample yields 250,000 to 350,000 clones, roughly nine tenths seen once.

The TCR comes from a woman aged 30 to 39 with COVID-19, enrolled during active disease. Sample: peripheral blood. This chain connects TRBV19 to TRBJ2-1; 12 bases match TRBD2. Written as DNA, the CDR3 is TGTGCCAGTAGTATGGGACTAGCGGGCAATGAGCAGTTCTTC. Residues: CASSMGLAGNEQFF.